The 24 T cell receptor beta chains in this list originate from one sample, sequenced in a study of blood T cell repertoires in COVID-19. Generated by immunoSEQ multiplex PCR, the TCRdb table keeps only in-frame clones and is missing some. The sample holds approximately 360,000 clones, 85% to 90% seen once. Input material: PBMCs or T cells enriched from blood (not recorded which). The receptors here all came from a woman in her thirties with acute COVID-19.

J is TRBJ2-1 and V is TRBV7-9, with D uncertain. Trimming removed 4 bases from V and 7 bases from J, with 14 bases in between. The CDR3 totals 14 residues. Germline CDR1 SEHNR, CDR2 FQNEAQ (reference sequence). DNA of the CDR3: TGTGCCAGCAGCTCCGACCGGGTGGAGAATGAGCAGTTCTTC. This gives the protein CASSSDRVENEQFF.

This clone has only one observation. The CDR3 region has the DNA TGCGCCAGCAGGCCAGGGGACCGATACGAGCAGTACTTC. As protein: CASRPGDRYEQYF. The V and J genes are TRBV23-1 and TRBJ2-7, with D tentatively TRBD1 (6 bases). TRBV23-1 is flagged as an ORF with uncertain function. Trimming left V 6 bases short and J 4 bases short, with 13 bases between. The CDR3 is made up of 13 amino acids.

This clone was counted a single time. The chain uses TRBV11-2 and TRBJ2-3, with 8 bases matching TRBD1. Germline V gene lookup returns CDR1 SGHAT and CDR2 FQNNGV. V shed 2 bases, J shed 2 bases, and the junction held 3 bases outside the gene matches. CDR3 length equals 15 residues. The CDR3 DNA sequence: TGTGCCAGCAGCTTAAGGACAGGGCCCACAGATACGCAGTATTTT. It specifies CASSLRTGPTDTQYF.

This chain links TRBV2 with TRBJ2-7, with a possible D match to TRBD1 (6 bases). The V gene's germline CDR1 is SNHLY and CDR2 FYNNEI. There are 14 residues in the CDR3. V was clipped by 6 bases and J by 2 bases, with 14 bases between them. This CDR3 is CASRMDSLTYEQYF. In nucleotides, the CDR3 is TGTGCCAGCAGGATGGACAGTCTTACCTACGAGCAGTACTTC.

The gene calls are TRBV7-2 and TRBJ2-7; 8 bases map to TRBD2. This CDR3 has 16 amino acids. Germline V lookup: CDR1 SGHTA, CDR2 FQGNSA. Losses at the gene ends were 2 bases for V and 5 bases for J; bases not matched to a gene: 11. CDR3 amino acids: CASSLTIAGPSDEQYF. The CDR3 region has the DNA TGTGCCAGCAGCTTAACGATAGCGGGGCCAAGTGACGAGCAGTACTTC.

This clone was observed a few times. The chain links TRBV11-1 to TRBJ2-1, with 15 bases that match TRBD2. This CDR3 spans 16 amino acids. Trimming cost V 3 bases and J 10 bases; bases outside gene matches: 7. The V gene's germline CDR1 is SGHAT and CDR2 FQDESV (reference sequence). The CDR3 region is CASSLRTSGGAREQFF. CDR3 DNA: TGTGCCAGCAGCTTGCGGACTAGCGGGGGGGCCAGAGAGCAGTTCTTC.

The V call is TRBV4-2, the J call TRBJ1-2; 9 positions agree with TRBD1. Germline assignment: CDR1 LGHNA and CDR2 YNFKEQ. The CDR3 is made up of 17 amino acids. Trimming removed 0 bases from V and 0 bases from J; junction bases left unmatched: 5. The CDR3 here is CASSQELGQGTNYGYTF. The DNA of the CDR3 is TGTGCCAGCAGCCAAGAGTTGGGACAGGGAACTAACTATGGCTACACCTTC.

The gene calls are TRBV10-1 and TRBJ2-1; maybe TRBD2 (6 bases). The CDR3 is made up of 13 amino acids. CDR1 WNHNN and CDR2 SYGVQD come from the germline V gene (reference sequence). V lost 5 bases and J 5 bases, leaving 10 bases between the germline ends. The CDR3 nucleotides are TGCGCCAGCAGTTCGGGGGATAACAATGAGCAGTTCTTC. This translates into CASSSGDNNEQFF.

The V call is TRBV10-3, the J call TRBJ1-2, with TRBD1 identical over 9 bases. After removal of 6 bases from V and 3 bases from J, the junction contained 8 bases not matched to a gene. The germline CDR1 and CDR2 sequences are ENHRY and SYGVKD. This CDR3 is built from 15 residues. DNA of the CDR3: TGTGCCATCAGCGGGGGACAGGGCAAGGACTATGGCTACACCTTC. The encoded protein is CAISGGQGKDYGYTF.

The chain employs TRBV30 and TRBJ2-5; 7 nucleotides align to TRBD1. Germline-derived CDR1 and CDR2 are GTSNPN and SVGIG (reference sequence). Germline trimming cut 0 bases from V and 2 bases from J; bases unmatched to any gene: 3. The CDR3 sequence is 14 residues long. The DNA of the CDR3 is TGTGCCTGGAGTGTGGGACAGAGGCAAGAGACCCAGTACTTC. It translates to CAWSVGQRQETQYF.

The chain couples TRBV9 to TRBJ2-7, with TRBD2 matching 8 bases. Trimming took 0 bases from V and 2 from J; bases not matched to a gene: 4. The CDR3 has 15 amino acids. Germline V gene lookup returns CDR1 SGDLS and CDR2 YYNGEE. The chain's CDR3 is CASSVAGSGAYEQYF. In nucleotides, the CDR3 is TGTGCCAGCAGCGTAGCTGGTAGCGGGGCCTACGAGCAGTACTTC.

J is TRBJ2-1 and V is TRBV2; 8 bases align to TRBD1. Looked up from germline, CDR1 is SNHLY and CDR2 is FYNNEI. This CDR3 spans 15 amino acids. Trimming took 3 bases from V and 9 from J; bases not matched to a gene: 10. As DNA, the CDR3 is TGTGCCAGCAGTGACCGGACAGGGTCTTTTGGTGAGCAGTTCTTC. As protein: CASSDRTGSFGEQFF.

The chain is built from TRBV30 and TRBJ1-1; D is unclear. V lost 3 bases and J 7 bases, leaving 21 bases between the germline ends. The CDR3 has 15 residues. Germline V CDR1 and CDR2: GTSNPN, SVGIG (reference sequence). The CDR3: CAWSVLGGRALEAFF. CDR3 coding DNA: TGTGCCTGGAGCGTTTTGGGTGGGAGGGCACTTGAAGCTTTCTTT.

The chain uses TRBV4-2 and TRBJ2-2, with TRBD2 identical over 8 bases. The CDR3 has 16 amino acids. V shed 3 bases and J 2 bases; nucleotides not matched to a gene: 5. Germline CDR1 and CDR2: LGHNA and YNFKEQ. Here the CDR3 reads CASSHQAGANTGELFF. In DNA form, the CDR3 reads TGTGCCAGCAGCCACCAAGCGGGGGCCAACACCGGGGAGCTGTTTTTT.

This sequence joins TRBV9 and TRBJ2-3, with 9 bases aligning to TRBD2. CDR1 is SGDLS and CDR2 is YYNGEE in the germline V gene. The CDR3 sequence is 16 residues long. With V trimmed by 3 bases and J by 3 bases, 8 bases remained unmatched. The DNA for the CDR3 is TGTGCCAGCAGCGCCCTGGCGGGGGGGAGTACAGATACGCAGTATTTT. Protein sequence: CASSALAGGSTDTQYF.

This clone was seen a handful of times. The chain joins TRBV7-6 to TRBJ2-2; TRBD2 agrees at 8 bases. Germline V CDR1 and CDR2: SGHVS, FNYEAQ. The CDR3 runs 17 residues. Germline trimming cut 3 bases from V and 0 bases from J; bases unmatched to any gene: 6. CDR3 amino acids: CASSFLPAGANTGELFF. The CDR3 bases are TGTGCCAGCAGCTTCCTTCCAGCGGGGGCGAACACCGGGGAGCTGTTTTTT.

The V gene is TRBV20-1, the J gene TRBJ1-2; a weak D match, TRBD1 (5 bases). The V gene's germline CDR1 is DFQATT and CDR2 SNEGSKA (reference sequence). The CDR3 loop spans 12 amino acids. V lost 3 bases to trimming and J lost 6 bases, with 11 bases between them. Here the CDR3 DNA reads TGCAGTGCTAGTAGCAGGGCTGATGGCTACACCTTC. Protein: CSASSRADGYTF.

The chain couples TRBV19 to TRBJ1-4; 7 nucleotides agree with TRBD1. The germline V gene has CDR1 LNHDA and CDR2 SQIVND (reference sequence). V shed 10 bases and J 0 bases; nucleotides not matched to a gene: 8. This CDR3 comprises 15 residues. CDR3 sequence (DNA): TGTGCCACCTCGGGGCAGGGGGCAACTAATGAAAAACTGTTTTTT. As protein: CATSGQGATNEKLFF.

DNA of the CDR3: TGTGCCACCAGGGACTCCAATGGCAAGCAGTACTTC. It is translated as CATRDSNGKQYF. The chain recombines TRBV24-1 with TRBJ2-7, with D maybe TRBD2 (5 bases). Trimming stripped 7 bases from V and 8 bases from J, with 14 bases between. Germline V gene lookup returns CDR1 KGHDR and CDR2 SFDVKD. The CDR3 runs to 12 residues.

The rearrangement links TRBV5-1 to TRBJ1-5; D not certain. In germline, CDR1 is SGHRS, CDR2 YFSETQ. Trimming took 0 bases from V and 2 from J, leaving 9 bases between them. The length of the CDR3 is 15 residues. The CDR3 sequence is CASSLDTGGNQPQHF. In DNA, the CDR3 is TGCGCCAGCAGCTTGGACACCGGAGGCAATCAGCCCCAGCATTTT.

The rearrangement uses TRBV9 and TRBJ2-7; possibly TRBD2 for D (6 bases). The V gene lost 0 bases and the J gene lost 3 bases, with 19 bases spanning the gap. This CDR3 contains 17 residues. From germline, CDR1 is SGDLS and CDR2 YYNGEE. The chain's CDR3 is CASSVAPTGTADYEQYF. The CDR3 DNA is TGTGCCAGCAGCGTAGCTCCAACCGGGACTGCAGACTACGAGCAGTACTTC.

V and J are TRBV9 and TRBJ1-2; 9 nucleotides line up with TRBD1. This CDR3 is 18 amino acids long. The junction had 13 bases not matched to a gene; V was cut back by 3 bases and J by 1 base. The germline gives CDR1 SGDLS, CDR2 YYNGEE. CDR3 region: CASSDPRGQGGINYGYTF. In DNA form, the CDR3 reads TGTGCCAGCAGCGACCCCAGGGGACAGGGTGGGATTAACTATGGCTACACCTTC.

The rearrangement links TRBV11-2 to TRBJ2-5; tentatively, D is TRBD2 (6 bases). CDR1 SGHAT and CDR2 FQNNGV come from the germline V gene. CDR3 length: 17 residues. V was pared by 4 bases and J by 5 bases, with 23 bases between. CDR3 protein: CASSSWTTWPIPETQYF. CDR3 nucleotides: TGTGCCAGCAGCTCCTGGACTACTTGGCCTATTCCGGAGACCCAGTACTTC. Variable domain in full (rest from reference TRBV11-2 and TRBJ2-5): EAGVAQSPRYKIIEKRQSVAFWCNPISGHATLYWYQQILGQGPKLLIQFQNNGVVDDSQLPKDRFSAERLKGVDSTLKIQPAKLEDSAVYLCASSSWTTWPIPETQYFGPGTRLLVL.

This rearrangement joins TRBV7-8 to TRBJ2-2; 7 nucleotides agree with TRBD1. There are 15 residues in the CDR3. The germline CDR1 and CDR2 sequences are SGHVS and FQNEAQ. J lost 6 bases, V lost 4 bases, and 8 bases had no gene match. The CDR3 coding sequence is TGTGCCAGCAGCTCATCCGACAGGGTTGCCGGGGAGCTGTTTTTT. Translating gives CASSSSDRVAGELFF.